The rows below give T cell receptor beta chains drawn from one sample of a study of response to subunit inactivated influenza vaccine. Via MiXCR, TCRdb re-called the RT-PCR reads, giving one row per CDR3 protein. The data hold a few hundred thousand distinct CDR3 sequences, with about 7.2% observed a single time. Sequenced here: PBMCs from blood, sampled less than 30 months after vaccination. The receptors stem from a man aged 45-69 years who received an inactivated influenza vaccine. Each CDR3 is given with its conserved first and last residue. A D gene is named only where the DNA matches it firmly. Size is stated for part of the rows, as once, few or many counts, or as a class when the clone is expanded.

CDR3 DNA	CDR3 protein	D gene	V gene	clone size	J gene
TGTGCCAGCAGTCACCGGGACTCGCAGTTCTTC	CASSHRDSQFF	-	TRBV5-6	-	TRBJ2-1
TGTGCCAGCAGTCACTCAGACAGGACCTACGAGCAGTACTTC	CASSHSDRTYEQYF	-	TRBV12-3/TRBV12-4	many	TRBJ2-7
TGTGCCAGCAGCCCCGGACAGGGGTGGACCTACGAGCAGTACTTC	CASSPGQGWTYEQYF	TRBD1	TRBV12-3/TRBV12-4	many	TRBJ2-7
TGTGCCAGCAGCCAAGGATGGGCGCCAAAAGAGACCCAGTACTTC	CASSQGWAPKETQYF	-	TRBV3-1	few	TRBJ2-5
TGCGCCAGCAGCTACAGGGCTGACACCGGGGAGCTGTTTTTT	CASSYRADTGELFF	-	TRBV5-1	few	TRBJ2-2
TGTGCCAGCAGCCACGACAGCGGTTCGCAGCAGTACTTC	CASSHDSGSQQYF	-	TRBV13	-	TRBJ2-7
TGTGCCAGCAGCTTAATTTCGGCCAGCACAGATACGCAGTATTTT	CASSLISASTDTQYF	-	TRBV7-6	few	TRBJ2-3
TGTGCCACCAGCAGAGAGCTCCTTAATAGCAATCAGCCCCAGCATTTT	CATSRELLNSNQPQHF	-	TRBV15	many	TRBJ1-5
TGCAGCGTCTCGGACAGGGGGCGGGAGTACGAGCAGTACTTC	CSVSDRGREYEQYF	TRBD1	TRBV29-1	-	TRBJ2-7
TGTGCCAGCAGCTTGGAACCCACAGATACGCAGTATTTT	CASSLEPTDTQYF	-	TRBV5-6	many	TRBJ2-3
TGCAGTGCTGGCGAGGGGGGGGGTAAAGGCTATGGCTACACCTTC	CSAGEGGGKGYGYTF	-	TRBV20-1	-	TRBJ1-2